This T cell receptor beta chain was recorded in a study of early stage breast cancer tumors. Overall study results and limits: Most shared enriched TCRB sequences were commonly generated ones.

This CDR3 comprises 15 residues. The V and J ends lost 5 bases and 1 base, in that order; junction bases with no gene match: 4. CDR1 and CDR2 (germline): MDHEN, SYDVKM. As regards this clone: No antigen is known for it.

TCRdb's table, derived via immunoSEQ multiplex PCR, lists solely in-frame clones and lacks some. In the table there are about 70,000 clones, 65% to 85% of which are singletons. The receptor comes from a middle-aged person with breast cancer. The chain combines TRBV28 with TRBJ2-1, with 8 nucleotides matching TRBD2. Material for sequencing was blood. The CDR3 bases are TGTGCCAGCAGTCCCGGGGGGGGTTCCTACAATGAGCAGTTCTTC. As protein: CASSPGGGSYNEQFF.